The T cell receptor beta chain under discussion was sequenced for a study of read filtering for tumor transcriptome and immune sequencing. In the study overall: After DNase treatment, RNA was made into whole-transcriptome libraries. RNA-seq yielded only roughly 75 to 1273 TCR reads, IR-seq about 4.05 to 11 million.

By proportion, this clonotype is medium-sized (0.01 to 0.1%). Molecular barcoded adaptors covering alpha/delta and beta/gamma chains were used on 400 to 450 ng RNA. One entry per CDR3 protein results from TCRdb running MiXCR on the reads. Of 130,000 or so distinct CDR3 sequences detected, roughly 13% appear once; the ten largest clones hold more than 6.5%. Sequences were obtained from a population of CD138-negative cells sorted from bone marrow. This clonotype was obtained from a donor aged 40 or over with multiple myeloma.

The CDR3 reads CASSSGTSGMNEQFF. In DNA, the CDR3 is TGCGCCAGCAGCTCGGGGACTAGCGGGATGAATGAGCAGTTCTTC. This sequence joins TRBV5-1 and TRBJ2-1, with 13 positions matching TRBD2. The CDR3 runs to 15 residues. Per the germline V gene, CDR1 is SGHRS and CDR2 is YFSETQ. The J segment lost 7 bases and the V segment lost 3 bases, leaving 4 bases of the junction unmatched. Variable domain in full (rest from reference TRBV5-1 and TRBJ2-1): KAGVTQTPRYLIKTRGQQVTLSCSPISGHRSVSWYQQTPGQGLQFLFEYFSETQRNKGNFPGRFSGRQFSNSRSEMNVSTLELGDSALYLCASSSGTSGMNEQFFGPGTRLTVL.